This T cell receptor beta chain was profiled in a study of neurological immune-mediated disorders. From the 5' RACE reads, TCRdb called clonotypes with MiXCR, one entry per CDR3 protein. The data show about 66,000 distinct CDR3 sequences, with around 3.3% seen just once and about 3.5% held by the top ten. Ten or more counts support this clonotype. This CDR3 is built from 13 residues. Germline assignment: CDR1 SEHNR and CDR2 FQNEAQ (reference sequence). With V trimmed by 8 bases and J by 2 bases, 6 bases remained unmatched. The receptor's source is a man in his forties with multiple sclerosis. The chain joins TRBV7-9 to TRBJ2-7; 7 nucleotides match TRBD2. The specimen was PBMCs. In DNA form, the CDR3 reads TGTGCCAGCCGGAGCGGGAAAACCTACGAGCAGTACTTC. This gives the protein CASRSGKTYEQYF.